This T cell receptor (beta chain) originates from a study of liver allograft versus peripheral blood T cells. Turning to the study itself: A comparison was made between T cell receptor repertoires in transplanted livers and those in recipients' peripheral blood. Findings of the study overall: T cell receptor repertoires inside liver allografts reportedly differed from those in peripheral blood.

This clonotype was seen many times. Its antigen is still unknown. In TCRdb, the reads were re-called with MiXCR into one record per CDR3 protein. The sample gives more than 9,000 distinct CDR3 sequences, 19% of which show up once; around 1.7% is in the top ten. Germline V gene data show CDR1 as MNHNY and CDR2 as SVGAGI (reference sequence). Trimming took 2 bases from V and 3 from J; bases not matched to a gene: 4. The CDR3 has 15 amino acids. V and J are TRBV6-6 and TRBJ1-1, with 9 nucleotides matching TRBD1. The clonotype was recovered from a human patient who had a liver transplant. Some of the T cells might come from the graft donor. CDR3 coding DNA: TGTGCCAGCAGTTACAGGGGACAGGGATACACTGAAGCTTTCTTT. Its translation is CASSYRGQGYTEAFF.